This T cell receptor beta chain appears in the sequencing data of a study of cytomegalovirus exposure and HLA in healthy donors. The PCR employed 60 Vbeta primers together with 13 Jbeta primers. The repertoire was sequenced with immunoSEQ multiplex PCR; TCRdb's copy has only in-frame clones and lacks some. In the table there are over 100,000 clones, 81% of which are singletons. The source material was PBMCs. The receptor was isolated from a woman younger than 45 in good health and CMV-seronegative.

The CDR3 region has the DNA TGTGCCACCCGGTTAGCGGGAGGGCGAGGGGAGACCCAGTACTTC. It codes for CATRLAGGRGETQYF. The chain uses TRBV19 and TRBJ2-5, with TRBD2 matching 11 bases. Germline lookup yields CDR1 LNHDA and CDR2 SQIVND (reference sequence). This CDR3 has 15 amino acids. V gave up 10 bases and J gave up 5 bases; unmatched junction bases: 12.